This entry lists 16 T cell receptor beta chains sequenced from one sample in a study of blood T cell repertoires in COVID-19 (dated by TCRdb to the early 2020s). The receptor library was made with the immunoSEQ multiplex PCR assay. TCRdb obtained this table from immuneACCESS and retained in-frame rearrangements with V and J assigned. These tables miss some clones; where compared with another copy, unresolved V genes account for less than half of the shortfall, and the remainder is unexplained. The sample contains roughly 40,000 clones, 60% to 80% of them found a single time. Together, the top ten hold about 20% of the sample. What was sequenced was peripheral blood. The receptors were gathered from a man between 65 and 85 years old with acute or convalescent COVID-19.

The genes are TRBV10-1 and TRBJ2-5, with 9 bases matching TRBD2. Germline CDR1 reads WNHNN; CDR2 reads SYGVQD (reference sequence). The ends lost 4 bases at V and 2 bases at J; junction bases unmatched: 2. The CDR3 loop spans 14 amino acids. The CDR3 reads CASSAGLAQETQYF. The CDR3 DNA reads TGCGCCAGCAGTGCCGGACTAGCGCAAGAGACCCAGTACTTC.

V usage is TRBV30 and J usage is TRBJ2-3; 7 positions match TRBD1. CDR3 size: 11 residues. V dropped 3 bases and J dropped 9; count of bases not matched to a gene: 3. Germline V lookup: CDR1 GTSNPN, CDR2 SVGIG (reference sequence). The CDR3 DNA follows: TGTGCCTGGAGGACAGGGCTCACGCAGTATTTT. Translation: CAWRTGLTQYF.

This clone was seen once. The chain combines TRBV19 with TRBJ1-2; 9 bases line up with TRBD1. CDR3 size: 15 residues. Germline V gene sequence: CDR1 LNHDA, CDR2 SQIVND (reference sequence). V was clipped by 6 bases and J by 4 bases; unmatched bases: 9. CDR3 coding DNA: TGTGCCAGTAGCCCGGGACAGGGAAGTGTCTATGGCTACACCTTC. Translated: CASSPGQGSVYGYTF.

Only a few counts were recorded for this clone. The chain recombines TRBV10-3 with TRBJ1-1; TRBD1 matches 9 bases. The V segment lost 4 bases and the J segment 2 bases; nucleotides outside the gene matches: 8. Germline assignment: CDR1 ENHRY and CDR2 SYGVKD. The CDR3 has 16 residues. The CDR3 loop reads CAISGGQGRRNTEAFF. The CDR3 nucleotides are TGTGCCATCAGTGGGGGACAGGGCAGGAGAAACACTGAAGCTTTCTTT.

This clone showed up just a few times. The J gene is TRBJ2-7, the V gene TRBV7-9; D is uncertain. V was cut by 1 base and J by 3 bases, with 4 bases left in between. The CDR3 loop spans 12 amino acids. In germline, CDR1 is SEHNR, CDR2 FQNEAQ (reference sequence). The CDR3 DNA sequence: TGTGCCAGCAGCTTAGGCGACTACGAGCAGTACTTC. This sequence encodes CASSLGDYEQYF.

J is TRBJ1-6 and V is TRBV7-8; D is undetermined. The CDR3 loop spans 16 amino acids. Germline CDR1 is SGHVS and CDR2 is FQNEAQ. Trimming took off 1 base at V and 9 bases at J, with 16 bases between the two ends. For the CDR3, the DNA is TGTGCCAGCAGCTTAGATGTGGGCTCGAGGGCTTCACCCCTCCACTTT. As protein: CASSLDVGSRASPLHF. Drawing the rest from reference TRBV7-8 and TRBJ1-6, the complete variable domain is GAGVSQSPRYKVAKRGQDVALRCDPISGHVSLFWYQQALGQGPEFLTYFQNEAQLDKSGLPSDRFFAERPEGSVSTLKIQRTQQEDSAVYLCASSLDVGSRASPLHFGNGTRLTVT.

The CDR3 region is CASSLQAGVETQYF. The CDR3, as DNA: TGTGCCAGCAGCTTACAGGCAGGGGTGGAGACCCAGTACTTC. This chain uses TRBV7-9 with TRBJ2-5; TRBD1 might be the D (6 bases). The CDR3 length is 14 residues. Trimming removed 2 bases from V and 5 bases from J, with 12 bases in between. Germline lookup yields CDR1 SEHNR and CDR2 FQNEAQ (reference sequence).

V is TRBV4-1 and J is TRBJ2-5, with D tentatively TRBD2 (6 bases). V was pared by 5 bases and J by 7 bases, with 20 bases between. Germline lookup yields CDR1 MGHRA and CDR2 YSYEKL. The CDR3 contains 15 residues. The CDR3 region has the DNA TGCGCCAGCAGCTCTCCGGGACTCACTTTTTGGACCCAGTACTTC. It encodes CASSSPGLTFWTQYF.

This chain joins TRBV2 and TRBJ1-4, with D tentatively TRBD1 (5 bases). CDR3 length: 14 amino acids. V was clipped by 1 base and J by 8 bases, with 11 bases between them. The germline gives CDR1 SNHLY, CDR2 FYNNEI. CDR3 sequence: CASSEGPRGEKLFF. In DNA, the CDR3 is TGTGCCAGCAGTGAAGGGCCTCGGGGGGAAAAACTGTTTTTT. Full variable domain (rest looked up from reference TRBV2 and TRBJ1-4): EPEVTQTPSHQVTQMGQEVILRCVPISNHLYFYWYRQILGQKVEFLVSFYNNEISEKSEIFDDQFSVERPDGSNFTLKIRSTKLEDSAMYFCASSEGPRGEKLFFGSGTQLSVL.

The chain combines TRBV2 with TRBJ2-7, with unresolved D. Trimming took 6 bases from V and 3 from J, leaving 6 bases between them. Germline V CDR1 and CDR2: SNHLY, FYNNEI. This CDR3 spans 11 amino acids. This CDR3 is CASSFIYEQYF. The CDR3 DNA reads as TGTGCCAGCAGCTTTATCTACGAGCAGTACTTC.

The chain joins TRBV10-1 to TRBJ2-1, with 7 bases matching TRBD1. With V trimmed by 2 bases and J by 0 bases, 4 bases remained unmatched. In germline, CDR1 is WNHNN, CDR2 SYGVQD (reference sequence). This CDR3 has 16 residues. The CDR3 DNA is TGCGCCAGCAGTGAGCTAACAGGGGTCTCCTACAATGAGCAGTTCTTC. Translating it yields CASSELTGVSYNEQFF.

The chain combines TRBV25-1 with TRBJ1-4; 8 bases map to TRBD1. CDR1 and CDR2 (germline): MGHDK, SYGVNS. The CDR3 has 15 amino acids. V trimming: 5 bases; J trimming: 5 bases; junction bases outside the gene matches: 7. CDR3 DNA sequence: TGTGCCAGCAGTAGGCGACAGGGGAGGAATGAAAAACTGTTTTTT. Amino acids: CASSRRQGRNEKLFF.

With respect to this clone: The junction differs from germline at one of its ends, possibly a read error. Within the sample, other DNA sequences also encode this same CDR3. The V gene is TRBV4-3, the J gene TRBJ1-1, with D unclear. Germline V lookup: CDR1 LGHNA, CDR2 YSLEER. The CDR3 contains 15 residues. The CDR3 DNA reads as TGCGCCAGCAGTCAAGATTGGCGGGGGAACACTGAAGCTTTCTTT. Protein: CASSQDWRGNTEAFF.

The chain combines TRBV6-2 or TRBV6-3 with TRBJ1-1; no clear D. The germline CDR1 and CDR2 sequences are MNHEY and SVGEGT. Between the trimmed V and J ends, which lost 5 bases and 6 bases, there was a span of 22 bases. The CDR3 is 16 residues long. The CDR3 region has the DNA TGTGCCAGCAGTCTTCACTGGTCAGATGTGGCGGCTGAAGCTTTCTTT. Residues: CASSLHWSDVAAEAFF.

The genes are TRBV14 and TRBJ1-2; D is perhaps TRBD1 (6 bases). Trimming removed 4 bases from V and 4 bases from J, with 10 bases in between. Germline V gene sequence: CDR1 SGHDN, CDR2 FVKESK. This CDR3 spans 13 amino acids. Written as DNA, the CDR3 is TGTGCCAGCAGCCCGACAGGAATCTATGGCTACACCTTC. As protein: CASSPTGIYGYTF.

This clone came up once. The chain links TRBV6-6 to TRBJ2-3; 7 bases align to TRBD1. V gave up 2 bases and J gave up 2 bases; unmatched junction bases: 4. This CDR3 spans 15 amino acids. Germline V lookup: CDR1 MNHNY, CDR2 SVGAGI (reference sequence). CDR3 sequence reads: CASSYRGQDTDTQYF. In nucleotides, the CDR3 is TGTGCCAGCAGTTACAGGGGGCAGGACACAGATACGCAGTATTTT.